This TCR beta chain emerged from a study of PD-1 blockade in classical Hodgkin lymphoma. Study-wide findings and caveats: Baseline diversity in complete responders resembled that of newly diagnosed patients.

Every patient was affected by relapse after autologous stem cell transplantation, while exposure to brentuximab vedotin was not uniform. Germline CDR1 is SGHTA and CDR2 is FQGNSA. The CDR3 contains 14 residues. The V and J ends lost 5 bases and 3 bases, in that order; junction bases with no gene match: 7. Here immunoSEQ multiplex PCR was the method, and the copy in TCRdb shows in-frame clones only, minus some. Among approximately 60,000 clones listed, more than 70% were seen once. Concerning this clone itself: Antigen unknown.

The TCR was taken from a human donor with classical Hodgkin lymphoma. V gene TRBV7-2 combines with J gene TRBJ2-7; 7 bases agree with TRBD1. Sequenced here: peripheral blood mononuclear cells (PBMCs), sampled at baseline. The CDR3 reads CASSPPDRLYEQYF. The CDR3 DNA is TGTGCCAGCAGCCCACCGGACAGGCTCTACGAGCAGTACTTC.